This T cell receptor (beta chain) is drawn from a study of cytomegalovirus exposure and HLA in healthy donors. The study, taken as a whole, reports: In a later analysis, parvovirus B19, influenza, CMV and Epstein-Barr virus appeared linked to several top co-occurrence clusters. A later analysis reportedly identified an Asian-associated ancestry cluster as carrying fewer N-insertions than the roughly 700-donor mean. Cytomegalovirus-associated status was assigned to roughly 160 TCR beta chains.

The PCR contained 60 Vbeta and 13 Jbeta primers. The method was immunoSEQ multiplex PCR; TCRdb's version includes in-frame clones alone and lacks a portion of them. Here the sample spans some 110,000 clones, about 80% being singletons. For this clone: Its specificity is not known.

The V and J ends lost 10 bases and 1 base respectively, with 13 bases between them. Germline assignment: CDR1 MDHEN and CDR2 SYDVKM. The CDR3 sequence is 13 residues long. Input material: PBMCs. This receptor was taken from a man younger than 45 in good health and CMV-seronegative. The chain uses TRBV28 and TRBJ1-1; perhaps TRBD1 as D (5 bases). The CDR3 coding sequence is TGTGCCAACAGGCGGGACCCGAACACTGAAGCTTTCTTT. It translates to CANRRDPNTEAFF.